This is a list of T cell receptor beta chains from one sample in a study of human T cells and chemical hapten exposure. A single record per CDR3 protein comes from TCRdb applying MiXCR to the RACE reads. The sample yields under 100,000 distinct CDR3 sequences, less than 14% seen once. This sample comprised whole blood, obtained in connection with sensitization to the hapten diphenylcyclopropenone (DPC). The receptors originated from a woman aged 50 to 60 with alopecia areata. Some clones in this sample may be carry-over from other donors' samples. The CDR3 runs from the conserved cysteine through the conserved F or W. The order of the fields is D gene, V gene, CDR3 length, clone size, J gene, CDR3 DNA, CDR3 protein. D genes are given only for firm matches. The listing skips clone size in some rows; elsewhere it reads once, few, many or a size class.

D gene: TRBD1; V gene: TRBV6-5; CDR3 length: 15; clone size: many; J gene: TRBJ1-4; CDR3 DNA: TGTGCCAGCAGCCGTCAGGGGACAGCTAATGAAAAACTGTTTTTT; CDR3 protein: CASSRQGTANEKLFF
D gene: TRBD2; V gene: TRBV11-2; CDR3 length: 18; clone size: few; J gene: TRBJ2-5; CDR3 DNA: TGTGCCAGCGCCACCCGACAGAAGACTAGCGGGAGTCCAGAGACCCAGTACTTC; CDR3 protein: CASATRQKTSGSPETQYF
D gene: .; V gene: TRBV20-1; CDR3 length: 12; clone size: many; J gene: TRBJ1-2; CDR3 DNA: TGCAGTGCCCCAAGGGGGAACTATGGCTACACCTTC; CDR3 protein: CSAPRGNYGYTF
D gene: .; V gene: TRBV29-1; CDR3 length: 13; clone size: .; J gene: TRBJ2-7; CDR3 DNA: TGCAGCGCAGGTCAGGGGTCCACCTACGAGCAGTACTTC; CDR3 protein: CSAGQGSTYEQYF
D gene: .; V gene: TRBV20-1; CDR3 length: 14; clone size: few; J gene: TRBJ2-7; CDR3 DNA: TGCAGTGCTAGAGATCCCGCAGTCTCCTACGAGCAGTACTTC; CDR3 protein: CSARDPAVSYEQYF
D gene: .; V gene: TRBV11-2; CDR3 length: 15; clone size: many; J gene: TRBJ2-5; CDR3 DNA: TGTGCCAGCAGCTTAGATCTGGTATTTGAAGAGACCCAGTACTTC; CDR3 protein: CASSLDLVFEETQYF
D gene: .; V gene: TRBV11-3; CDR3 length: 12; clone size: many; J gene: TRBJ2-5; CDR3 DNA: TGTGCCAGCAGCTTAGCACTAGGGACCCAGTACTTC; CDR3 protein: CASSLALGTQYF
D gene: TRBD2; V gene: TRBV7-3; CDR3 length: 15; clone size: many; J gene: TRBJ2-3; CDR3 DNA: TGTGCCAGCAGCCTGGGACTAGCAGGCACAGATACGCAGTATTTT; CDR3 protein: CASSLGLAGTDTQYF
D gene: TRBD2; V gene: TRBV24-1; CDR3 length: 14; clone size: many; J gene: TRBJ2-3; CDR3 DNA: TGTGCCACCGAAGCGGGAGTTGATACAGATACGCAGTATTTT; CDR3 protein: CATEAGVDTDTQYF
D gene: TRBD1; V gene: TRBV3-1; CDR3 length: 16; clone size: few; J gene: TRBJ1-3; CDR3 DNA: TGTGCCAGCAGCCAAGAGGACAGGGGCCTTGGAAACACCATATATTTT; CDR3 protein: CASSQEDRGLGNTIYF
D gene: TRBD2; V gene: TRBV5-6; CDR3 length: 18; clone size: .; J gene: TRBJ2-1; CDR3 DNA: TGTGCCAGCAGCCCAGGACTAGCGGGGGGTCCTAGGTACAATGAGCAGTTCTTC; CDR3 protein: CASSPGLAGGPRYNEQFF
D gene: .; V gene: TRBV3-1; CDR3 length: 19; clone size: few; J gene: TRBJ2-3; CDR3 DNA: TGTGCCAGCAGCCAAGACCGGCGGGTACCGTTTTTGAGGACAGATACGCAGTATTTT; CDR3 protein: CASSQDRRVPFLRTDTQYF
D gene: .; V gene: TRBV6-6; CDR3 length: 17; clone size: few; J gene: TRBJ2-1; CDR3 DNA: TGTGCCAGCAGTTACTTGGCCCATTCGGGCTCCTACAATGAGCAGTTCTTC; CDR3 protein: CASSYLAHSGSYNEQFF
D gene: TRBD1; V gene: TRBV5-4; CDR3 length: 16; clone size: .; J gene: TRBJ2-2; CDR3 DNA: TGTGCCAGCAGCACAGGGACAGGAGCGAACACCGGGGAGTTGTTTTTT; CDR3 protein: CASSTGTGANTGELFF
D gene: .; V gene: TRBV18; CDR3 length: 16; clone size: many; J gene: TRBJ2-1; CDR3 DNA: TGTGCCAGCTCACAAGACCGGGGCAGCTCCTACAATGAGCAGTTCTTC; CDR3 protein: CASSQDRGSSYNEQFF
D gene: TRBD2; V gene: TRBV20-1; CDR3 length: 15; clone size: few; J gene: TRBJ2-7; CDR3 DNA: TGCAGTGCAACGGGACTAGCGGGAGTCCCGGACGAGCAGTACTTC; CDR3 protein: CSATGLAGVPDEQYF
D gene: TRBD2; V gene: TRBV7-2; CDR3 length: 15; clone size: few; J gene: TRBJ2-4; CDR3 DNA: TGTGCCAGCAGCTTAGTGGCGGGAGAGGGCAACATTCAGTACTTC; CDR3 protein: CASSLVAGEGNIQYF
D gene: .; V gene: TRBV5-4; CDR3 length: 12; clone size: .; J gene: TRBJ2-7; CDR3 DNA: TGTGCCAGCAGCTTGCCCTTGGAAGAGCAGTACTTC; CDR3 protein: CASSLPLEEQYF
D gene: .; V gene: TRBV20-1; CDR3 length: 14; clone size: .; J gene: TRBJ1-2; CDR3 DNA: TGCAGTGCTAGGACAGTCCGGTCGGACTATGGCTACACCTTC; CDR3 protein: CSARTVRSDYGYTF
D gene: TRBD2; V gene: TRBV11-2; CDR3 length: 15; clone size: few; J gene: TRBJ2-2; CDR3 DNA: TGTGCCAGCAGCTTAGGGGGACTAGACTCCGGGGAGCTGTTTTTT; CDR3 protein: CASSLGGLDSGELFF
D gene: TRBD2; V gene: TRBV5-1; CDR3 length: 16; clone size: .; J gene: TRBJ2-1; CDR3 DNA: TGCGCCAGCAGCACCGGCGGGGGGAGCTCCTACAATGAGCAGTTCTTC; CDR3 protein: CASSTGGGSSYNEQFF
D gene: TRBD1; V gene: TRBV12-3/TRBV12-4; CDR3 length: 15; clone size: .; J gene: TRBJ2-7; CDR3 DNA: TGTGCCAGCAGCCCACGGGACAGGGATTTCCACGAGCAGTACTTC; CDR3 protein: CASSPRDRDFHEQYF
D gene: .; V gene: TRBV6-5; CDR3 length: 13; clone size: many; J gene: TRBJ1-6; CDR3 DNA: TGTGCCAGCAGCCCCGGGGCAGTTTCACCCCTCCACTTT; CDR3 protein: CASSPGAVSPLHF
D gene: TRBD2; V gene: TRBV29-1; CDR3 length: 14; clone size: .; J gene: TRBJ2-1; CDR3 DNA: TGCAGCGTTACTCAACTAGCGGGAGTCGGTGAGCAGTTCTTC; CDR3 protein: CSVTQLAGVGEQFF
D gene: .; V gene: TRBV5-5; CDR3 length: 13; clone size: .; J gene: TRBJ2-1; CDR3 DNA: TGTGCCAGCAGCTTGGACCCGCACAATGAGCAGTTCTTC; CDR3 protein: CASSLDPHNEQFF
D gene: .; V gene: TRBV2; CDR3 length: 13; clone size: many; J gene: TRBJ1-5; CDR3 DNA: TGTGCCAGCAGTGACTGGGGGTATCAGCCCCAGCATTTT; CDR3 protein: CASSDWGYQPQHF
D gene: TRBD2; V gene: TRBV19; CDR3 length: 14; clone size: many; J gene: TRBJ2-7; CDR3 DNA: TGTGCCAGTAGTAGACTAGCGGGAGAGTACGAGCAGTACTTC; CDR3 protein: CASSRLAGEYEQYF
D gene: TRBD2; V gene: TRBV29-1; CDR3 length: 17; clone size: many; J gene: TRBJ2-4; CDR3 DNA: TGCAGCGTTGAAGACTTGAGGTCAGCGGGGGGAAAAAACATTCAGTACTTC; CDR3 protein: CSVEDLRSAGGKNIQYF
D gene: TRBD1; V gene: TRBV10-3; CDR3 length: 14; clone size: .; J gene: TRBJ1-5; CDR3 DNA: TGTGCCATCAGTGCCGGGACAGGAAATCAGCCCCAGCATTTT; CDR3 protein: CAISAGTGNQPQHF
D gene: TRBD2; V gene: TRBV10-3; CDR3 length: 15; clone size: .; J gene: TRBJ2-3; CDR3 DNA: TGTGCCATCAGTGACCTAGCGGTCCCCGGGGATACGCAGTATTTT; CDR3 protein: CAISDLAVPGDTQYF
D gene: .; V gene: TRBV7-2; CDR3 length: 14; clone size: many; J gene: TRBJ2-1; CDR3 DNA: TGTGCCAGCAGCTTAGATGCAGGATTACACGAGCAGTTCTTC; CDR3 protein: CASSLDAGLHEQFF
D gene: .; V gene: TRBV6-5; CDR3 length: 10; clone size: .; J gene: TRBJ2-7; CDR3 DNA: TGTGCCGCCGGGGTCTACGAGCAGTACTTC; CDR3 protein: CAAGVYEQYF
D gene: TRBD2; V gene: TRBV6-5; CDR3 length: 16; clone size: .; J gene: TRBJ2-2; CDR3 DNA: TGTGCCAGCATCCCCAGGACTAGCGGGCTCACCGGGGAGCTGTTTTTT; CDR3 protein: CASIPRTSGLTGELFF
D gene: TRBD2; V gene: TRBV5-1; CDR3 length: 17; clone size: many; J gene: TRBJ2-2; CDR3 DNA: TGCGCCAGCAGCCGGTTAGCGGGAGACGGGAACACCGGGGAGCTGTTTTTT; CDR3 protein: CASSRLAGDGNTGELFF
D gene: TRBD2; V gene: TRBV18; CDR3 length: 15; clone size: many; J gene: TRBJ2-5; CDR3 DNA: TGTGCCAGCTCACCAACAGGACTAGCGGGAGAGACCCAGTACTTC; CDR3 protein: CASSPTGLAGETQYF
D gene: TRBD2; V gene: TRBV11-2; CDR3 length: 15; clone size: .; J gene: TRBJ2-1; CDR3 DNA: TGTGCCAGCAGCTTAGCTAGCGGGAGGCCTAATGAGCAGTTCTTC; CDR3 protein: CASSLASGRPNEQFF
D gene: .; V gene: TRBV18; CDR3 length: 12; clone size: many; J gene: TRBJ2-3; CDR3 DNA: TGTGCCAGCTCACCGAGCACAGATACGCAGTTTTTT; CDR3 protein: CASSPSTDTQFF
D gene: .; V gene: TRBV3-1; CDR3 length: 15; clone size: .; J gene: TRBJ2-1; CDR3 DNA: TGTGCCAGCAGCCCGGGGAACGGCTTGGGGGGTGAGCAGTTCTTC; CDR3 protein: CASSPGNGLGGEQFF
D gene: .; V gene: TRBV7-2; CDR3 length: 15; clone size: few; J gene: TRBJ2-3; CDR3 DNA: TGTGCCAGCAGCCCGGGGGGCATCCATCCAGATACGCAGTATTTT; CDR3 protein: CASSPGGIHPDTQYF
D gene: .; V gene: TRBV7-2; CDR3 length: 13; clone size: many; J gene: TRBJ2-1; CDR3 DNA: TGTGCCAGCAGCTCCCGGACAGACAATGAGCAGTTCTTC; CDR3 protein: CASSSRTDNEQFF
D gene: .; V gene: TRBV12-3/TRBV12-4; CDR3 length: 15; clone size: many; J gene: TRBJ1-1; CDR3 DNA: TGTGCCAGCAGTTTATCGGCAGGGGCGAACACTGAAGCTTTCTTT; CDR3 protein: CASSLSAGANTEAFF
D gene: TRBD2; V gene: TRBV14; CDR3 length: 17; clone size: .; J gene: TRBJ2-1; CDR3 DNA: TGTGCCAGCAGCCAAAATATAGCGGGAGGCCCAAACAATGAGCAGTTCTTC; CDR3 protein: CASSQNIAGGPNNEQFF
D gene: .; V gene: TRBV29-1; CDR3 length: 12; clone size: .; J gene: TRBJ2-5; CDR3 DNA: TGCAGCGGCCGCAAGGCCCAAGAGACCCAGTACTTC; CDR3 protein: CSGRKAQETQYF
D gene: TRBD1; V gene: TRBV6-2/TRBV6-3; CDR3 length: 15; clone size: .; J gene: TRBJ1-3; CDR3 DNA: TGTGCCAGCAGTTGGGGACAGGACTCTGGAAACACCATATATTTT; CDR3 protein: CASSWGQDSGNTIYF
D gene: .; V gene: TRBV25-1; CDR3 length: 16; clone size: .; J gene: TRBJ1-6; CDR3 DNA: TGTGTCAGTCCCTTGGGGGTCGCCCGTTATAATTCACCCCTCCACTTT; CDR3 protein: CVSPLGVARYNSPLHF
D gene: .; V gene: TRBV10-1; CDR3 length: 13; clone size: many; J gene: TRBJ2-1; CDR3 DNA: TGCGCCAGCGGCGGGGTACTGTACAATGAGCAGTTCTTC; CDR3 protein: CASGGVLYNEQFF
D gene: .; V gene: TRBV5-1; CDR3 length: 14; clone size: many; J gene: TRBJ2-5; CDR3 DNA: TGCGCCAGCAGCTTGGGGTCGGCCCAAGAGACCCAGTACTTC; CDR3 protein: CASSLGSAQETQYF
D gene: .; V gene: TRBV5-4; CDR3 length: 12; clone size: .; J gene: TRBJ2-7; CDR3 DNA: TGTGCCAGCAGCTTGGTTGGTTACCCGCAGTACTTC; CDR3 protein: CASSLVGYPQYF
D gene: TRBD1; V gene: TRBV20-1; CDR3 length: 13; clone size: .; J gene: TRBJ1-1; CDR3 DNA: TGCAGTGCTACCGGACAGGAGGGAACTGAAGCTTTCTTT; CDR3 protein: CSATGQEGTEAFF
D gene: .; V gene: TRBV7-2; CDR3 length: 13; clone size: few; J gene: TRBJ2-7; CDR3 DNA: TGTGCCAGCAGCTTAGCGCTCGGGTACGAGCAGTACTTC; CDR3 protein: CASSLALGYEQYF
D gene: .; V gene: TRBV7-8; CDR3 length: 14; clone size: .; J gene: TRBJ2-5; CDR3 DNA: TGTGCCAGCAGCTTAGCGACTGCGGGGGAGACCCAGTACTTC; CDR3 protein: CASSLATAGETQYF
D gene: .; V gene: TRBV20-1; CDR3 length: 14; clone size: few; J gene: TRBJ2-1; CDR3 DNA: TGCAGTGCTGTGGGTGGCAGGGTTAACAATGAGCAGTTCTTC; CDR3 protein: CSAVGGRVNNEQFF